A selection of T cell receptor beta chains follows, all from one sample in a study of blood T cell repertoires in COVID-19. The data were produced by immunoSEQ multiplex PCR, yet TCRdb's version contains in-frame clones alone and is incomplete. The table records a few hundred thousand clones, 70% to 90% of them present only once. The specimen sequenced was PBMCs or T cells enriched from blood (not recorded which). These receptors were collected from a man between 25 and 39 years old who had recovered from COVID-19. The CDR3 runs from the conserved cysteine through the conserved F or W. A D gene is named only where the DNA matches it firmly. Where a row states a size, it is once, few, many or the class of an expanded clone; other rows omit it.

>NA|TRBJ2-2|TRBV5-4|TRBD1
TGTGCCAGCAGCCTCCGGGACAGATACACCGGGGAGCTGTTTTTT
CASSLRDRYTGELFF
>NA|TRBJ2-5|TRBV3-1/TRBV3-2|NA
TGTGCCAGCAGCCAAGATAAAGCAGGGTTTGGGCAAGAGACCCAGTACTTC
CASSQDKAGFGQETQYF
>NA|TRBJ2-2|TRBV7-2|TRBD2
TGTGCCAGCGGTTGGAAGCGGGGCTTTGGAACCGGGGAGCTGTTTTTT
CASGWKRGFGTGELFF
>NA|TRBJ1-1|TRBV6-5|NA
TGTGCCAGCAGTCGGGACTCCCTAACTGAAGCTTTCTTT
CASSRDSLTEAFF
>once|TRBJ2-5|TRBV3-1/TRBV3-2|NA
TGTGCCAGCAGCCAAGGGCCGGGTAGGGAGACCCAGTACTTC
CASSQGPGRETQYF
>NA|TRBJ1-2|TRBV11-2|NA
TGTGCCAGCAGCTCGAGGCGGGTCCCCTTAGCTAACTATGGCTACACCTTC
CASSSRRVPLANYGYTF
>NA|TRBJ2-1|TRBV6-2/TRBV6-3|NA
TGTGCCAGCAGTTATCCTCGGGGGTTGGACAACAATGAGCAGTTCTTC
CASSYPRGLDNNEQFF
>NA|TRBJ2-4|TRBV29-1|TRBD1
TGCAGCGTTGAAATTCACACGCGGACAGGGCTCGGAAACATTCAGTACTTC
CSVEIHTRTGLGNIQYF
>NA|TRBJ1-3|TRBV18|NA
TGTGCCAGCTCACCAGAGGCGGGGCCAAACACCATATATTTT
CASSPEAGPNTIYF
>NA|TRBJ2-7|TRBV9|NA
TGTGCCAGCAGCCCTGAGGGAGGGGGCTCCTACGAGCAGTACTTC
CASSPEGGGSYEQYF
>NA|TRBJ1-1|TRBV10-3|NA
TGTGCCATCAGTGGTGGCCGAGGGACTGAAGCTTTCTTT
CAISGGRGTEAFF
>NA|TRBJ2-1|TRBV19|NA
TGTGCCAGTACAGGGGACTCCTACAATGAGCAGTTCTTC
CASTGDSYNEQFF
>NA|TRBJ2-2|TRBV7-8|TRBD2
TGTGCCAGCGAGATAGCGGGGGTAGGGGAGCTGTTTTTT
CASEIAGVGELFF
>NA|TRBJ1-6|TRBV7-9|NA
TGTGCCAGCAGCTTATTAGGGGATTCACCCCTCCACTTT
CASSLLGDSPLHF
>NA|TRBJ1-4|TRBV11-1|NA
TGTGCCAGCAGTACTACAGGGACTGAAAAACTGTTTTTT
CASSTTGTEKLFF
>NA|TRBJ1-2|TRBV19|TRBD1
TGTGCCAGTAGTATAAACCGGGACAGCTTTCCTTATGGCTACACCTTC
CASSINRDSFPYGYTF
>NA|TRBJ1-1|TRBV7-3|NA
TGTGCCAGCAGCTTAACGAACCCCGGACAGTCGTTGAACACTGAAGCTTTCTTT
CASSLTNPGQSLNTEAFF
>NA|TRBJ1-5|TRBV30|NA
TGTGCCTGGAATTCGGGGGGCCGAAATCAGCCCCAGCATTTT
CAWNSGGRNQPQHF
>NA|TRBJ1-2|TRBV28|NA
TGTGCCAGCAGTTTAGTCGGGAACCCCTATGGCTACACCTTC
CASSLVGNPYGYTF
>NA|TRBJ2-3|TRBV20-1|TRBD2
TGCAGTGCTAGTCGGGGGGGCCCAACAGATACGCAGTATTTT
CSASRGGPTDTQYF
>NA|TRBJ2-7|TRBV4-3|TRBD1
TGCGCCAGCAGCCTAGGGACAGGGGCAGACTACGAGCAGTACTTC
CASSLGTGADYEQYF
>once|TRBJ1-2|TRBV27|TRBD1
TGTGCCAGCAGTCCCCGGGACAGTGGACCCTATGGCTACACCTTC
CASSPRDSGPYGYTF
>NA|TRBJ1-3|TRBV11-2|NA
TGTGCCAGCAGCTCGTACAAATCGAACAGGGAGGGGAGGGACACCATATATTTT
CASSSYKSNREGRDTIYF
>once|TRBJ1-2|TRBV19|NA
TGTGCCAGTAGTATCAGGAGGGCTGAGGTCTATGGCTACACCTTC
CASSIRRAEVYGYTF
>NA|TRBJ1-6|TRBV3-1/TRBV3-2|NA
TGTGCCAGCAGCCCGTTGCCGAGGGGGAATTCACCCCTCCACTTT
CASSPLPRGNSPLHF
>NA|TRBJ2-1|TRBV5-1|TRBD2
TGCGCCAGCAGCATACAGCGGGAGACTTACAATGAGCAGTTCTTC
CASSIQRETYNEQFF
>NA|TRBJ2-1|TRBV28|NA
TGTGCCAGCAGTAAGGGGGACGGGAAGTACAATGAGCAGTTCTTC
CASSKGDGKYNEQFF
>few|TRBJ1-1|TRBV7-9|NA
TGTGCCAGCAGCCCGGACAGCCCTGAAGCTTTCTTT
CASSPDSPEAFF
>NA|TRBJ2-4|TRBV19|NA
TGTGCCAGTACCTCGACATGGGGCATGGGCGCCAAAAACATTCAGTACTTC
CASTSTWGMGAKNIQYF
>NA|TRBJ1-3|TRBV11-1|NA
TGTGCCAGCAGCTTCGGTGGGCTCCACACCGGAAACACCATATATTTT
CASSFGGLHTGNTIYF
>NA|TRBJ1-6|TRBV11-2|NA
TGTGCCAGCAGCTTAGGGGGAGGAAATAATTCACCCCTCCACTTT
CASSLGGGNNSPLHF
>NA|TRBJ1-1|TRBV6-5|TRBD1
TGTGCCAGCAGTTACGAGAGGGCAGGGGGGAACACTGAAGCTTTCTTT
CASSYERAGGNTEAFF
>NA|TRBJ2-7|TRBV7-8|TRBD1
TGTGCCAGCAGCTTACCGAACAGGGGGTCCCACGAGCAGTACTTC
CASSLPNRGSHEQYF
>NA|TRBJ1-6|TRBV6-6|NA
TGTGCCAGCAGTTACGAGATTAGCTCACCCCTCCACTTT
CASSYEISSPLHF
>few|TRBJ1-1|TRBV24-1|NA
TGTGCCACCAGGGCCGGTGTCGGGACTGAAGCTTTCTTT
CATRAGVGTEAFF
>NA|TRBJ2-6|TRBV19|TRBD1
TGTGCCAGTACCGGGACAGGATCTGGGGCCAACGTCCTGACTTTC
CASTGTGSGANVLTF
>NA|TRBJ1-1|TRBV25-1|NA
TGTGCCAGCAATCGGGGGACTGAAGCTTTCTTT
CASNRGTEAFF
>once|TRBJ2-7|TRBV3-1/TRBV3-2|TRBD2
TGTGCCAGCAGCCAAGTTGAGCGGGATTGGAGCTACGAGCAGTACTTC
CASSQVERDWSYEQYF
>many|TRBJ1-5|TRBV5-1|NA
TGCGCCAGCAGCTTAGGAGTCACGGGGGATCAGCCCCAGCATTTT
CASSLGVTGDQPQHF
>once|TRBJ2-5|TRBV6-2/TRBV6-3|TRBD2
TGTGCCAGCAGTTACCCGGGACTAGCGGGGATGACCCAGTACTTC
CASSYPGLAGMTQYF
>NA|TRBJ1-2|TRBV7-9|NA
TGTGCCAGCAGCTTCGAGGGAACCTACACCTTC
CASSFEGTYTF
>NA|TRBJ2-3|TRBV30|TRBD2
TGTGCCTGGCTTCGGGGTAGCGGGTTCTCAGATACGCAGTATTTT
CAWLRGSGFSDTQYF
>NA|TRBJ1-4|TRBV4-3|TRBD1
TGCGCCAGCAGCCAATTCAGGGGGACAGGGGAGGCAACTAATGAAAAACTGTTTTTT
CASSQFRGTGEATNEKLFF
>NA|TRBJ1-1|TRBV7-2|NA
TGTGCCAGCAGCTTAGGCGGGGGGGGGTCCTGGACTGAAGCTTTCTTT
CASSLGGGGSWTEAFF
>NA|TRBJ2-5|TRBV7-2|TRBD1
TGTGCCAGCAGCTTAACAGGGGGCGGAGAGACCCAGTACTTC
CASSLTGGGETQYF
>NA|TRBJ2-6|TRBV28|TRBD1
TGTGCCAGCAGTCCAACTCCCCGGACAGGCAGCTCTGGGGCCAACGTCCTGACTTTC
CASSPTPRTGSSGANVLTF
>NA|TRBJ1-2|TRBV6-1|NA
TGTGCCAGCAGTGAGAGGGGCACAGGGTCAAACTATGGCTACACCTTC
CASSERGTGSNYGYTF
>NA|TRBJ1-2|TRBV11-2|NA
TGTGCCAGCAGCTTAGCGACACAGAACTATGGCTACACCTTC
CASSLATQNYGYTF